The T cell receptor beta chain described here comes from a study of blood T cell repertoires in COVID-19. The assay was immunoSEQ multiplex PCR, and TCRdb's table has in-frame clones only and misses some. The sample comprises about 370,000 clones, around 91% of which are singletons, and around 1% rests with the top ten. Germline CDR1 LGHNA, CDR2 YSLEER. The CDR3 is 18 residues long. Trimming at V came to 0 bases and at J to 5 bases, leaving 11 bases not matched to a gene. The sequence was obtained from a man aged 18 to 30 who had recovered from COVID-19. Sequencing used PBMCs or T cells enriched from blood (not recorded which). The chain combines TRBV4-3 with TRBJ2-5; 11 nucleotides line up with TRBD1. This CDR3 is CASSQDRFGQGARETQYF. The CDR3 DNA follows: TGCGCCAGCAGCCAAGATCGTTTCGGACAGGGGGCGCGGGAGACCCAGTACTTC.